The 20 T cell receptor beta chains in this list originate from one sample, sequenced in a study of T-cell reconstitution after alpha-beta-depleted transplantation in children. For TCRbeta, the library was prepared with unique molecular identifiers. MiXCR was run by TCRdb on the PCR reads, yielding one entry per CDR3 protein. The data contain 550,000 to 800,000 distinct CDR3 sequences, around 13% of them singletons. Sequencing used PBMCs, obtained before TCRalphabeta/CD19-depleted stem cell transplant. The receptors originated from a girl aged 2 to 10 with congenital amegakaryocytic thrombocytopenia, due to receive a stem cell transplant.

This clonotype was detected many times. The chain combines TRBV20-1 with TRBJ2-1; D is tentatively TRBD1 or TRBD2 (5 bases each). Deletions cut 0 bases from V and 4 bases from J, with 10 bases between. CDR3 length: 14 residues. Germline CDR1 DFQATT, CDR2 SNEGSKA (reference sequence). This CDR3 is CSARERGEYNEQFF. As DNA, the CDR3 is TGCAGTGCTAGAGAAAGAGGGGAGTACAATGAGCAGTTCTTC.

This clonotype was seen repeatedly, ten times or more. The chain has TRBV5-1 and TRBJ2-2; possibly TRBD1 for D (5 bases). The germline CDR1 and CDR2 sequences are SGHRS and YFSETQ. The CDR3 totals 13 residues. The V end was cut by 4 bases, the J end by 10 bases, with 14 bases between. CDR3 amino acids: CASSPPGRVELFF. CDR3 bases: TGCGCCAGCAGCCCTCCCGGCAGGGTGGAGCTGTTTTTT.

The chain is built from TRBV19 and TRBJ1-3; 9 bases match TRBD1. Germline V gene sequence: CDR1 LNHDA, CDR2 SQIVND (reference sequence). Trimming cost V 6 bases and J 6 bases; bases outside gene matches: 12. The CDR3 sequence is 16 residues long. The CDR3 protein is CASRNIPGQGENTIYF. CDR3 DNA sequence: TGTGCCAGTAGGAACATTCCGGGACAGGGCGAAAACACCATATATTTT.

This clonotype was detected ten times or more. This chain connects TRBV20-1 to TRBJ2-3; TRBD2 agrees at 10 bases. After removal of 4 bases from V and 3 bases from J, the junction contained 13 bases not matched to a gene. CDR1 is DFQATT, CDR2 SNEGSKA, per germline (reference sequence). The CDR3 sequence is 17 residues long. CDR3 amino acids: CSATIQLAGPYTDTQYF. The CDR3 nucleotides are TGCAGTGCTACAATTCAACTAGCGGGACCTTATACAGATACGCAGTATTTT.

The CDR3 sequence is CASSFWGDNQPQHF. For the CDR3, the DNA is TGTGCCAGCAGTTTTTGGGGGGACAATCAGCCCCAGCATTTT. V is TRBV28 and J is TRBJ1-5, with D tentatively TRBD1 (5 bases). V gave up 3 bases and J gave up 3 bases, with 9 bases separating them. CDR1 is MDHEN and CDR2 is SYDVKM in the germline V gene. The CDR3 length is 14 residues.

V gene TRBV20-1 combines with J gene TRBJ2-3; 9 nucleotides line up with TRBD2. Germline values: CDR1 DFQATT, CDR2 SNEGSKA (reference sequence). The CDR3 totals 17 residues. The trim removed 6 bases at V and 4 bases at J, leaving 17 bases unmatched. CDR3 loop: CSAGGIAGESGADTQYF. The DNA for the CDR3 is TGCAGTGCCGGAGGAATAGCGGGAGAATCGGGGGCAGATACGCAGTATTTT.

The sample holds a few counts of this clonotype. The gene calls are TRBV3-1 and TRBJ2-7, with 8 nucleotides matching TRBD1. With 0 bases clipped from V and 6 bases from J, the junction kept 7 bases outside the gene matches. The CDR3 spans 15 residues. Looked up from germline, CDR1 is LGHDT and CDR2 is YNNKEL (reference sequence). This chain's CDR3 is CASSQDQGAQFEQYF. The CDR3 DNA is TGTGCCAGCAGCCAAGATCAGGGGGCGCAGTTCGAGCAGTACTTC.

This clonotype was seen only once. This may be a read error, as it is one base from a much larger clone. The rearrangement uses TRBV29-1 and TRBJ1-1; D is unclear. Germline CDR1 reads SQVTM; CDR2 reads ANQGSEA. CDR3 length: 15 amino acids. Written as DNA, the CDR3 is TGCAGCGTTGAAGATACGGAGGATGTGAACACTGAAGCTTTATTT. Encoded protein: CSVEDTEDVNTEALF. The complete variable domain, with remaining parts taken from reference TRBV29-1 and TRBJ1-1, reads SAVISQKPSRDICQRGTSLTIQCQVDSQVTMMFWYRQQPGQSLTLIATANQGSEATYESGFVIDKFPISRPNLTFSTLTVSNMSPEDSSIYLCSVEDTEDVNTEALFGQGTRLTVV.

This clonotype was seen repeatedly, ten times or more. The chain has TRBV6-5 and TRBJ2-3, with a weak D call TRBD2 (7 bases). In germline, CDR1 is MNHEY, CDR2 SVGAGI. The CDR3 extends over 14 amino acids. Deletions cut 4 bases from V and 5 bases from J, with 13 bases between. CDR3 bases: TGTGCCAGCAGTTCTGGAGGGGGGGGAGATACGCAGTATTTT. Amino acids: CASSSGGGGDTQYF.

This clonotype was seen many times. This chain joins TRBV7-2 and TRBJ2-4; D possibly corresponds to TRBD1 (6 bases). Trimming cost V 2 bases and J 6 bases, with 11 bases left between them. CDR1 is SGHTA, CDR2 FQGNSA, per germline. CDR3 length equals 14 residues. The CDR3: CASSLYGGGNIQYF. The CDR3 region has the DNA TGTGCCAGCAGCTTATATGGGGGCGGAAACATTCAGTACTTC.

The chain joins TRBV6-5 to TRBJ1-2; 9 nucleotides line up with TRBD1. The CDR3 is 16 amino acids. Germline V gene sequence: CDR1 MNHEY, CDR2 SVGAGI. Unmatched junction bases numbered 9, after V lost 2 bases and J lost 5 bases. The CDR3 region is CASSYETGGSVYGYTF. CDR3 nucleotide sequence: TGTGCCAGCAGTTACGAGACAGGGGGATCAGTATATGGCTACACCTTC.

The V gene is TRBV18, the J gene TRBJ1-5, with D perhaps matching TRBD1 (5 bases). The germline V and J ends were trimmed by 2 bases and 3 bases, with 11 bases remaining between them. Per germline, CDR1 KGHSH and CDR2 LQKENI. The CDR3 covers 15 residues. The CDR3 loop is CASSPERGANQPQHF. CDR3 in DNA: TGTGCCAGCTCACCAGAAAGAGGGGCCAATCAGCCCCAGCATTTT.

The genes are TRBV11-2 and TRBJ2-5, with 10 bases matching TRBD2. Losses at the gene ends were 4 bases for V and 2 bases for J; bases not matched to a gene: 4. From germline, CDR1 is SGHAT and CDR2 FQNNGV. The CDR3 runs to 15 residues. As DNA, the CDR3 is TGTGCCAGCAGCTGGACACTAGCGGGACAAGAGACCCAGTACTTC. Amino acid sequence: CASSWTLAGQETQYF.

The CDR3 here is CASRKTLGLSYEQYF. In nucleotides, the CDR3 is TGTGCCAGCAGAAAAACCCTTGGACTCTCCTACGAGCAGTACTTC. The chain joins TRBV6-1 to TRBJ2-7; weak D call: TRBD2 (5 bases). The CDR3 has 15 amino acids. The germline V gene encodes CDR1 MNHNS and CDR2 SASEGT. V was shortened by 6 bases and J by 0 bases, with 15 bases between the two germline ends.

At least ten counts were recorded for this clonotype. The V and J genes are TRBV20-1 and TRBJ2-7; 7 nucleotides match TRBD2. This CDR3 is 16 amino acids long. Looked up from germline, CDR1 is DFQATT and CDR2 is SNEGSKA (reference sequence). J lost 2 bases, V lost 2 bases, and 12 bases had no gene match. Here the CDR3 reads CSARLMRSSGTYEQYF. For the CDR3, the DNA is TGCAGTGCTAGATTAATGCGGTCTAGCGGAACCTACGAGCAGTACTTC.

Details on this clonotype: With a much larger clone just one base away, this may be a read error. This chain joins TRBV20-1 and TRBJ2-1, with a tentative D call TRBD1 (5 bases). V lost 2 bases to trimming and J lost 4 bases, with 24 bases between them. CDR3 size: 18 residues. The germline CDR1 and CDR2 sequences are DFQATT and SNEGSKA (reference sequence). CDR3 DNA sequence: TGCAGTGCTAGAATGGGCTTTGTGGGGCTCGGGCCGTACAATGAGCAGTTCTTC. This translates into CSARMGFVGLGPYNEQFF.

The rearrangement links TRBV7-6 to TRBJ2-5, with 10 bases lining up with TRBD2. This CDR3 is built from 18 residues. Germline trimming cut 4 bases from V and 5 bases from J; bases unmatched to any gene: 16. CDR1 is SGHVS, CDR2 FNYEAQ, per germline. The CDR3 nucleotides are TGTGCCAGCAGCTCCCGACTAGCGGGTCCACTCCCGGGGGAGACCCAGTACTTC. Its translation: CASSSRLAGPLPGETQYF.

This clonotype was seen at least ten times. The chain has TRBV4-1 and TRBJ2-5; D uncertain. CDR1 MGHRA and CDR2 YSYEKL come from the germline V gene. CDR3 length: 14 amino acids. Trimming took 0 bases from V and 3 from J, leaving 8 bases between them. The chain's CDR3 is CASSQDTTEETQYF. CDR3 DNA: TGCGCCAGCAGCCAAGATACGACCGAAGAGACCCAGTACTTC.

This clonotype was picked up many times. The chain carries TRBV5-1 and TRBJ2-7; D perhaps matches TRBD2 (6 bases). Germline assignment: CDR1 SGHRS and CDR2 YFSETQ. Trimming cost V 0 bases and J 6 bases, with 10 bases left between them. The length of the CDR3 is 13 residues. CDR3 bases: TGCGCCAGCAGCTTGGTTCAGGGAGGCGAGCAGTACTTC. Translation: CASSLVQGGEQYF.

This clonotype was seen many times. The chain links TRBV20-1 to TRBJ2-7, with TRBD2 matching 8 bases. V gave up 1 base and J gave up 2 bases; unmatched junction bases: 4. Looked up from germline, CDR1 is DFQATT and CDR2 is SNEGSKA (reference sequence). CDR3 size: 14 residues. In DNA, the CDR3 is TGCAGTGCTAGAGCGGGCGGGAGGACCTACGAGCAGTACTTC. Amino acids: CSARAGGRTYEQYF.